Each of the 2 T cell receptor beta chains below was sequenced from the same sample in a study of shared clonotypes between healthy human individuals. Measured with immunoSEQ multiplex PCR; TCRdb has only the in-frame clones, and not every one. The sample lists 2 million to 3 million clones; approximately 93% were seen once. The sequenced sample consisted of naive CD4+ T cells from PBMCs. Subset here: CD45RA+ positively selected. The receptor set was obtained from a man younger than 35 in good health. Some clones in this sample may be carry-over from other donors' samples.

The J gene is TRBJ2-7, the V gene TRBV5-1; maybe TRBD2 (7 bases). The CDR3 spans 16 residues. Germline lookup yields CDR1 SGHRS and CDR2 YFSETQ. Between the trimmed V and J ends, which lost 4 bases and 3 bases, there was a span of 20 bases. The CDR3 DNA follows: TGCGCCAGCAGCCAACAAGGTCGGAGGGGGGGCTACGAGCAGTACTTC. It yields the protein CASSQQGRRGGYEQYF.

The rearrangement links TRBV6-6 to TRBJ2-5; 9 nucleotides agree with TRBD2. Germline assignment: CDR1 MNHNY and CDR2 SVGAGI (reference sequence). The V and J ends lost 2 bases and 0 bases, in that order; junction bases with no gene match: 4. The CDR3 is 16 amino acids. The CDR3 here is CASSYPSSGNQETQYF. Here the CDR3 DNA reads TGTGCCAGCAGTTACCCGTCTAGCGGGAACCAAGAGACCCAGTACTTC.